Here is one T cell receptor beta chain with its context. The CDR3 loop spans 16 amino acids. Germline-derived CDR1 and CDR2 are LGHNA and YSLEER. V lost 4 bases to trimming and J lost 3 bases; unmatched junction nucleotides: 6. These data come from a study of blood T cell repertoires in COVID-19. Profiling relied on immunoSEQ multiplex PCR, and the TCRdb table lists in-frame clones only, not all of them. This repertoire shows approximately 190,000 clones, 80% to 85% found once; its top ten account for 7.5%. The sequence came from a middle-aged man who had recovered from COVID-19. The chain carries TRBV4-3 and TRBJ1-1; 12 bases align to TRBD1. The sequencing sample was made of PBMCs or T cells enriched from blood (not recorded which). Here the CDR3 reads CASSLGQGARDTEAFF. The CDR3 DNA follows: TGCGCCAGCAGCCTGGGACAGGGGGCACGGGACACTGAAGCTTTCTTT.